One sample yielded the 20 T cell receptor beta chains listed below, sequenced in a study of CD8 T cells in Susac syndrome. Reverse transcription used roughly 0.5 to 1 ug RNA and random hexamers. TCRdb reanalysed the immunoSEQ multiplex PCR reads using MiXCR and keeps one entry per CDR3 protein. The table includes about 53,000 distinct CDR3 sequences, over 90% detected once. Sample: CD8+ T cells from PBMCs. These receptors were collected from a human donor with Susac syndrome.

The CDR3 DNA follows: TGCAGCGTGGAGGGCCACTCTGGAAACACCATATATTTT. Protein sequence: CSVEGHSGNTIYF. The rearrangement links TRBV29-1 to TRBJ1-3, with D unresolved. The CDR3 totals 13 residues. V was cut by 6 bases and J by 0 bases, with 9 bases left in between. Germline V gene sequence: CDR1 SQVTM, CDR2 ANQGSEA.

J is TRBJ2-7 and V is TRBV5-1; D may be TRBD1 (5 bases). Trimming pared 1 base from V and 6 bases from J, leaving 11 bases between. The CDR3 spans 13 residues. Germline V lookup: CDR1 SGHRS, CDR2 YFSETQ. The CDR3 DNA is TGCGCCAGCAGCTTGTCCCCAGGGATCGAGCAGTACTTC. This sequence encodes CASSLSPGIEQYF.

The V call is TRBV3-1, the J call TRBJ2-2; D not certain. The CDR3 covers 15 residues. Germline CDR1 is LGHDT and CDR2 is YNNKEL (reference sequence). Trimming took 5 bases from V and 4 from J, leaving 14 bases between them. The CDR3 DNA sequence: TGTGCCAGCAGCTGGGTGGCAGGAGCCACCGGGGAGCTGTTTTTT. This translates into CASSWVAGATGELFF.

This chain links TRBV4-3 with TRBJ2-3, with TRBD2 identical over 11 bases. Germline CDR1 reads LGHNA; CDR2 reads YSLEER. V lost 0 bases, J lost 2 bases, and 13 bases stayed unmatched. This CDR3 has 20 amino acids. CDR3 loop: CASSQDRFRGTSGVTDTQYF. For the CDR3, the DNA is TGCGCCAGCAGCCAAGATCGGTTTCGAGGGACTAGCGGCGTCACAGATACGCAGTATTTT.

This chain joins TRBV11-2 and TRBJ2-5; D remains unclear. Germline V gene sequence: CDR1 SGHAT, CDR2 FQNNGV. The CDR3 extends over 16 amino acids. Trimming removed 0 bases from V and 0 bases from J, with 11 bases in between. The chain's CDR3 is CASSLDRWADQETQYF. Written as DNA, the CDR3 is TGTGCCAGCAGCTTAGACCGGTGGGCGGACCAAGAGACCCAGTACTTC.

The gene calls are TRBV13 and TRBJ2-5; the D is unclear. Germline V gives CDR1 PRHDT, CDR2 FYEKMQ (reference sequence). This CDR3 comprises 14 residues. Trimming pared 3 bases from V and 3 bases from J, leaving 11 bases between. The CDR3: CASSFAARKETQYF. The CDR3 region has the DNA TGTGCCAGCAGCTTCGCTGCCCGAAAAGAGACCCAGTACTTC.

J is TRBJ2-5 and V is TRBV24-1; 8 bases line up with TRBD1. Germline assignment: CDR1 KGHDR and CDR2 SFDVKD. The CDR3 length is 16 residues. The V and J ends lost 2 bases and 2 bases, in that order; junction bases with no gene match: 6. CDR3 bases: TGTGCCACCAGTGATTCCTCCGGACAGGGTCAAGAGACCCAGTACTTC. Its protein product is CATSDSSGQGQETQYF.

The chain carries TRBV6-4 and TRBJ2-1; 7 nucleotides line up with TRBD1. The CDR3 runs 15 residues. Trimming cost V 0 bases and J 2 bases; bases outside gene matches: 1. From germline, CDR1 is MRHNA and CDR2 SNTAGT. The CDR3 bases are TGTGCCAGCAGTGACTCGGGGACAGCCTACAATGAGCAGTTCTTC. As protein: CASSDSGTAYNEQFF.

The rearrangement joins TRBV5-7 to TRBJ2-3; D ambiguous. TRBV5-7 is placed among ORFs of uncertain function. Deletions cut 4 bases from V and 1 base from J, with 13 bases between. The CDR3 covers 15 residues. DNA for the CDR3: TGTGCCAGCAGCACGGAGCATACGGGCACAGATACGCAGTATTTT. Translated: CASSTEHTGTDTQYF.

The CDR3 loop reads CASSWDVTYEQYF. CDR3 DNA: TGTGCCAGCTCATGGGACGTGACCTACGAGCAGTACTTC. The chain employs TRBV5-6 and TRBJ2-7; perhaps D is TRBD1 or TRBD2 (5 bases each). The CDR3 has 13 amino acids. V was cut by 7 bases and J by 2 bases, with 13 bases left in between. CDR1 SGHDT and CDR2 YYEEEE come from the germline V gene.

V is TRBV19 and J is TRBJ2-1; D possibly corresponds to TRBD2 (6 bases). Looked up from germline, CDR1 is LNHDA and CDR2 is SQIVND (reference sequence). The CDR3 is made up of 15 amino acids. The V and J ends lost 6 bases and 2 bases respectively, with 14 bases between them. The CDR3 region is CASSPTSPPYNEQFF. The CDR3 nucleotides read TGTGCCAGTAGCCCGACTAGTCCGCCCTACAATGAGCAGTTCTTC. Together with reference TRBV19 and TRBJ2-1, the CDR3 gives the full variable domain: DGGITQSPKYLFRKEGQNVTLSCEQNLNHDAMYWYRQDPGQGLRLIYYSQIVNDFQKGDIAEGYSVSREKKESFPLTVTSAQKNPTAFYLCASSPTSPPYNEQFFGPGTRLTVL.

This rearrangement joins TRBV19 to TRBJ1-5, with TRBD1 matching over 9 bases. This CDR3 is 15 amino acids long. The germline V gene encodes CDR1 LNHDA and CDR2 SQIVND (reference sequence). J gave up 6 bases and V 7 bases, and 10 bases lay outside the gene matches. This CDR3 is CASIVSGTGRQPQHF. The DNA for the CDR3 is TGTGCCAGTATAGTTTCCGGGACAGGGCGTCAGCCCCAGCATTTT.

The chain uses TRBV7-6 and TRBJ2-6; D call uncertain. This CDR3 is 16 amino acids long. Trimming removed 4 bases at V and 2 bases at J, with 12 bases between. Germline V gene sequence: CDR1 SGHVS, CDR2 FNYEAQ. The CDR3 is CASSSRLVAGANVLTF. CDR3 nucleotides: TGTGCCAGCAGCTCAAGACTGGTTGCTGGGGCCAACGTCCTGACTTTC.

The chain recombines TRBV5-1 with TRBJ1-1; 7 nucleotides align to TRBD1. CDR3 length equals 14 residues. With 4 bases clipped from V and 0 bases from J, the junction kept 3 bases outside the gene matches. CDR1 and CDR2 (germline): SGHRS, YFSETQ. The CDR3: CASSGTVMNTEAFF. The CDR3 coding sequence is TGCGCCAGCAGCGGGACAGTGATGAACACTGAAGCTTTCTTT.

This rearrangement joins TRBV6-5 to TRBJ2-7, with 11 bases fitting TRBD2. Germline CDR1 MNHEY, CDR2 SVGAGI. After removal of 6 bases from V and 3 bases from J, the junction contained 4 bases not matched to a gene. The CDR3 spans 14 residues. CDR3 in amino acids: CASSPSGGIYEQYF. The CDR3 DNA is TGTGCCAGCAGCCCTAGCGGGGGGATCTACGAGCAGTACTTC.

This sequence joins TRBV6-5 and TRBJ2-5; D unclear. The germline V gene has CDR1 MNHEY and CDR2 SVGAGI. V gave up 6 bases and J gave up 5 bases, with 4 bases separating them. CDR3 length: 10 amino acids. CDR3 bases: TGTGCCAGCAGAGCCGAGACCCAGTACTTC. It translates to CASRAETQYF.

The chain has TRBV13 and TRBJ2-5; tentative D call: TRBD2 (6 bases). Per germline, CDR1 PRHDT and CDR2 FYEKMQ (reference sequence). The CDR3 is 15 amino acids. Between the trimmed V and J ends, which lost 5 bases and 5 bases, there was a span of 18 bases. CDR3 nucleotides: TGTGCCAGCAGCCTAAGGGCTAGCGTCGGGGAGACCCAGTACTTC. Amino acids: CASSLRASVGETQYF.

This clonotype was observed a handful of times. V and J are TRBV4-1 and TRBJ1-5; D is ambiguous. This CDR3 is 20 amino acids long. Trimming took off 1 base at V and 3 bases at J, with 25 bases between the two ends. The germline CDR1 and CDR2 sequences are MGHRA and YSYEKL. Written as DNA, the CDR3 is TGCGCCAGCAGCCAAGCTGAAGGGTTACTCCCACCGTGGTACAATCAGCCCCAGCATTTT. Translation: CASSQAEGLLPPWYNQPQHF.

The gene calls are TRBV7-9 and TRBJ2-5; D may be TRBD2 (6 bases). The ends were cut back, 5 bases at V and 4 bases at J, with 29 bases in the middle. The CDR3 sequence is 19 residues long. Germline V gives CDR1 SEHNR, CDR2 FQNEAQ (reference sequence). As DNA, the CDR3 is TGTGCCAGCAGCCAAAGCGGGTATAGGGTGCCCCTCTACCCAGAGACCCAGTACTTC. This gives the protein CASSQSGYRVPLYPETQYF.

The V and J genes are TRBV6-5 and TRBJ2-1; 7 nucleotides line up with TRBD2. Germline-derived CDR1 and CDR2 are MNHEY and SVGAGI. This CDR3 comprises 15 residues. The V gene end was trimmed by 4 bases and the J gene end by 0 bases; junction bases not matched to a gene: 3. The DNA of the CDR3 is TGTGCCAGCAGTTCCCGGACTAGCTCCTACAATGAGCAGTTCTTC. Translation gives CASSSRTSSYNEQFF.